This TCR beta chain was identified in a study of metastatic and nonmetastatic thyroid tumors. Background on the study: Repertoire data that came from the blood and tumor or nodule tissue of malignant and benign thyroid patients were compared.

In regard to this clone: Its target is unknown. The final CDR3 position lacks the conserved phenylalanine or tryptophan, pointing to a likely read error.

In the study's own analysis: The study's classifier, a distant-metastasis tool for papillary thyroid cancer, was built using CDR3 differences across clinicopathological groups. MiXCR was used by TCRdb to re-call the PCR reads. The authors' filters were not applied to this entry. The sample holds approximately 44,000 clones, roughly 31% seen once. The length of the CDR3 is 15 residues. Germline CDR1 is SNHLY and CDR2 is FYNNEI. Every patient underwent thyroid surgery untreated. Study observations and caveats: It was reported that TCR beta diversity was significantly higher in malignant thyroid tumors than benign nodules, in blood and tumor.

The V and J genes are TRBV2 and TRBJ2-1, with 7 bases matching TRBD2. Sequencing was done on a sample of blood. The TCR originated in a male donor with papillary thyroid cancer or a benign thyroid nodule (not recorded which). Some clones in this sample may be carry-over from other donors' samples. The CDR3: CSSSDRGRGGNEQFC. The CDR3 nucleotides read TGTTCCAGCAGTGATCGGGGGAGGGGCGGTAATGAGCAGTTCTGC.